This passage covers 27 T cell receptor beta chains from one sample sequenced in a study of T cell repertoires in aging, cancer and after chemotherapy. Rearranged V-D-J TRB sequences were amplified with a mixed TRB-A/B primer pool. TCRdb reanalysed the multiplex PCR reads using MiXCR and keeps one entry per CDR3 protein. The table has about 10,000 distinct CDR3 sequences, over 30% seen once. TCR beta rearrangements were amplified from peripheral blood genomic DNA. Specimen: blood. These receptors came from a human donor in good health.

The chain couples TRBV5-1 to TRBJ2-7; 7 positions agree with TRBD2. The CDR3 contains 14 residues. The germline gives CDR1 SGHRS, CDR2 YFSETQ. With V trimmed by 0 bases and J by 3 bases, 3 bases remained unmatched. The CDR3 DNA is TGCGCCAGCAGCTTGGATCCGGGGGGCTACGAGCAGTACTTC. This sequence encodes CASSLDPGGYEQYF.

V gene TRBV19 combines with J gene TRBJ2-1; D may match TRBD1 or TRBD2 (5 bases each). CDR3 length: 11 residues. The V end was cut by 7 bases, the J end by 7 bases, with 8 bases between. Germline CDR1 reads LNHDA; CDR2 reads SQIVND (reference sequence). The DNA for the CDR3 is TGTGCCAGTAAGTGGGGGAATGAGCAGTTCTTC. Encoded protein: CASKWGNEQFF.

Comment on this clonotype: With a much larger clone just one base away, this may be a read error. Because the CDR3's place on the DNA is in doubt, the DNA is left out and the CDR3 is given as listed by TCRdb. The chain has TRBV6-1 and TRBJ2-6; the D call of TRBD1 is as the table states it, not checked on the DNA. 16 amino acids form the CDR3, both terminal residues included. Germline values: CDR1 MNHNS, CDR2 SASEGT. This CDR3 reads CASSEKWGDGANVLIF.

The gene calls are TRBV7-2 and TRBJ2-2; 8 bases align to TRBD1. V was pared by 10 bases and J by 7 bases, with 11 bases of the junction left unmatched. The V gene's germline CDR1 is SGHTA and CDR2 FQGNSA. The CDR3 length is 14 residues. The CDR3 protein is CATQTGEWSGELFF. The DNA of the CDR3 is TGTGCCACCCAGACAGGGGAGTGGAGCGGGGAGCTGTTTTTT.

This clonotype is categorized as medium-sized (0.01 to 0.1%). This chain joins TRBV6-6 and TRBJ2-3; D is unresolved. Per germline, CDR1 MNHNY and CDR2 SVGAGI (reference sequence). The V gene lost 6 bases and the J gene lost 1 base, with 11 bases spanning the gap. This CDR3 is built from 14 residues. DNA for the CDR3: TGTGCCAGCAGGGACCTTATGCGCACAGATACGCAGTATTTT. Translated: CASRDLMRTDTQYF.

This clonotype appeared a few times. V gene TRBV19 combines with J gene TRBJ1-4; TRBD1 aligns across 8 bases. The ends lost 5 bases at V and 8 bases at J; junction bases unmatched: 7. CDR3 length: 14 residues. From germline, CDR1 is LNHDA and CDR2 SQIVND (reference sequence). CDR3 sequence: CASSVQGDVEKLFF. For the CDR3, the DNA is TGTGCCAGTAGTGTACAGGGGGACGTCGAAAAACTGTTTTTT.

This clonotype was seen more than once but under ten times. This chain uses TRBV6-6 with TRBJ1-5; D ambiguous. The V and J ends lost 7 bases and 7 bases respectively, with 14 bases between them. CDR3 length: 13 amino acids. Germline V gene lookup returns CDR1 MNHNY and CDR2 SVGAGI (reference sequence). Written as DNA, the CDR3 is TGTGCCAGCACACTCACAATGGAACAGCCCCAGCATTTT. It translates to CASTLTMEQPQHF.

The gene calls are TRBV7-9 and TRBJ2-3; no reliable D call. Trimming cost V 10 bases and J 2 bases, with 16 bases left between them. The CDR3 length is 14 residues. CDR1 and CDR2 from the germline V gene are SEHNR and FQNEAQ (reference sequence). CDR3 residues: CATDLVVLTDTQYF. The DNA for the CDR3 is TGTGCCACCGACCTTGTGGTCCTCACAGATACGCAGTATTTT. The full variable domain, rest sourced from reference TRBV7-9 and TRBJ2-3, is DTGVSQNPRHKITKRGQNVTFRCDPISEHNRLYWYRQTLGQGPEFLTYFQNEAQLEKSRLLSDRFSAERPKGSFSTLEIQRTEQGDSAMYLCATDLVVLTDTQYFGPGTRLTVL.

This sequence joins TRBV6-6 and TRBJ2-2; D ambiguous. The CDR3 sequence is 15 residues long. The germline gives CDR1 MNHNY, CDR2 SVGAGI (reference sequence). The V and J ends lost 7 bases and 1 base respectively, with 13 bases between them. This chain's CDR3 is CASIPRVGNTGELFF. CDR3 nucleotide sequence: TGTGCCAGCATTCCCCGGGTAGGGAACACCGGGGAGCTGTTTTTT.

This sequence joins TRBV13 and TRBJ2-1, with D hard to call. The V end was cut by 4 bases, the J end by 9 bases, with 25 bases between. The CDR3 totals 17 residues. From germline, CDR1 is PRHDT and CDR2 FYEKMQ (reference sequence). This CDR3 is CASSSRREVWVETEQFF. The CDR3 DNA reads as TGTGCCAGCAGCTCCAGAAGAGAAGTGTGGGTTGAGACTGAGCAGTTCTTC.

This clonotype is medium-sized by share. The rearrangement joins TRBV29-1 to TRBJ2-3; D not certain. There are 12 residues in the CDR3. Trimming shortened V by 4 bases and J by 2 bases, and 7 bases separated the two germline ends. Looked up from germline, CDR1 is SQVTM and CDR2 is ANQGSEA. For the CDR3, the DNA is TGCAGCGTTGGGCCAGACACAGATACGCAGTATTTT. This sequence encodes CSVGPDTDTQYF.

The DNA of the CDR3 is TGTGCCAGCAGCTTAGGGGCTAGCCTTTACAATGAGCAGTTCTTC. Translation: CASSLGASLYNEQFF. The genes are TRBV13 and TRBJ2-5; possibly TRBD2 for D (5 bases). The end of the DNA aligns better with TRBJ2-1, so the J call may be wrong. CDR3 length: 15 residues. The germline V gene encodes CDR1 PRHDT and CDR2 FYEKMQ (reference sequence).

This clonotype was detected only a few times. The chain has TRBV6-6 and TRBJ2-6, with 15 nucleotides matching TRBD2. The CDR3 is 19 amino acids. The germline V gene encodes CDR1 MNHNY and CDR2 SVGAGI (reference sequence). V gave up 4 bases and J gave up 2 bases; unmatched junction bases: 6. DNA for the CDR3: TGTGCCAGCAGTTCCTTTCGGACTAGCGGGAGGGCTGGGGCCAACGTCCTGACTTTC. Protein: CASSSFRTSGRAGANVLTF.

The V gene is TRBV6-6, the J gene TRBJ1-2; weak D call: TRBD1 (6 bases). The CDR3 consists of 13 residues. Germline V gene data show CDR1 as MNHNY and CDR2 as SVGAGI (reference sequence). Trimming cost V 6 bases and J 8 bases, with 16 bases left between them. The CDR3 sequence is CASRSRDTGGYTF. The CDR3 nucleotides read TGTGCCAGCAGGTCTAGGGACACGGGAGGCTACACCTTC.

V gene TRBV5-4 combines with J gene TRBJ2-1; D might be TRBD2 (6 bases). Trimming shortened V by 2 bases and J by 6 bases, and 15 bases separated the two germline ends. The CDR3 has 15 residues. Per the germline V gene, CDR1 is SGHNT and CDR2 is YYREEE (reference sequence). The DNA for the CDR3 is TGTGCCAGCAGCTTCACGGGAGAGAAACTCAATGAGCAGTTCTTC. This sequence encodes CASSFTGEKLNEQFF.

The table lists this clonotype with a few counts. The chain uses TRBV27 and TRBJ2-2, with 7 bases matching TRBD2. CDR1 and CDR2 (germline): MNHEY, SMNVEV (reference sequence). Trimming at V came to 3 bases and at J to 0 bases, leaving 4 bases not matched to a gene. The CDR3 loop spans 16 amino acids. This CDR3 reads CASSLSGKANTGELFF. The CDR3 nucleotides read TGTGCCAGCAGTTTGAGCGGGAAGGCGAACACCGGGGAGCTGTTTTTT.

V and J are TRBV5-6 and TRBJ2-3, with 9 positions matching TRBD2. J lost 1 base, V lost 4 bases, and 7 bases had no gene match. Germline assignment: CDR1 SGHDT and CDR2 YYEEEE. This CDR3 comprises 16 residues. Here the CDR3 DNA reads TGTGCCAGCAGCATCCTAGCGGGGTGGGGCACAGATACGCAGTATTTT. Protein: CASSILAGWGTDTQYF.

CDR3 sequence reads: CASASEHPGNEQFF. In DNA, the CDR3 is TGTGCCAGCGCATCGGAACATCCGGGAAATGAGCAGTTCTTC. This chain joins TRBV27 and TRBJ2-1, with D perhaps TRBD2 (5 bases). The germline V gene has CDR1 MNHEY and CDR2 SMNVEV (reference sequence). This CDR3 is built from 14 residues. The germline V and J ends were trimmed by 8 bases and 7 bases, with 18 bases remaining between them.

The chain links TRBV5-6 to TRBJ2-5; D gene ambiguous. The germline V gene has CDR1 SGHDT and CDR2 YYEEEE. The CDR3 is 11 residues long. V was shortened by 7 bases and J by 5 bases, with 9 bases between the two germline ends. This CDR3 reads CASGRTETQYF. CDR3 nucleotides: TGTGCCAGCGGACGGACGGAGACCCAGTACTTC.

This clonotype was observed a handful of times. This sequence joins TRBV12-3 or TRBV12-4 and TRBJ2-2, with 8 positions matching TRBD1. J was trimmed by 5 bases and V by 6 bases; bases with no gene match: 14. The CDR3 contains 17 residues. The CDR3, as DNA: TGTGCCAGCAGCATGACCAGTCGACAGGGGAATACCGGGGAGCTGTTTTTT. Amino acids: CASSMTSRQGNTGELFF.

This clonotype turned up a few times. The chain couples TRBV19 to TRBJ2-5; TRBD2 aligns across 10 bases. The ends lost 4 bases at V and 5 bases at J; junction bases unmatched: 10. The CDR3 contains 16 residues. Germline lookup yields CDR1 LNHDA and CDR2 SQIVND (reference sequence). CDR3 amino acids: CASSTHVAGGGETQYF. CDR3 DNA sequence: TGTGCCAGTAGTACCCACGTAGCGGGAGGCGGGGAGACCCAGTACTTC.

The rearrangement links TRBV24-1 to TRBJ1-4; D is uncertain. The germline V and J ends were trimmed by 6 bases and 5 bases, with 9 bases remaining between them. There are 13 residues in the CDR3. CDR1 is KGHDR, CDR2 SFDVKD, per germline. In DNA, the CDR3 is TGTGCCACCAGTAGCGGAGGGAATGAAAAACTGTTTTTT. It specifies CATSSGGNEKLFF.

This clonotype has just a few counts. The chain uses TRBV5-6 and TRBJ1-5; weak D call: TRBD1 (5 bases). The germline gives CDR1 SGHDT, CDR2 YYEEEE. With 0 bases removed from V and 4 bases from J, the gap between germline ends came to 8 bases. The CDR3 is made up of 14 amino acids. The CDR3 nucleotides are TGTGCCAGCAGCTTGGCCGCAGGGAATCAGCCCCAGCATTTT. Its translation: CASSLAAGNQPQHF. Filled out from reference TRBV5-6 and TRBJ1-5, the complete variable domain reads DAGVTQSPTHLIKTRGQQVTLRCSPKSGHDTVSWYQQALGQGPQFIFQYYEEEERQRGNFPDRFSGHQFPNYSSELNVNALLLGDSALYLCASSLAAGNQPQHFGDGTRLSIL.

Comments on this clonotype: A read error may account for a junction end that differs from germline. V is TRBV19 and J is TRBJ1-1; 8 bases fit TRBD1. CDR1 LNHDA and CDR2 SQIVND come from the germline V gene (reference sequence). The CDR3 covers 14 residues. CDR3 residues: CASKVTGGGTEAFF. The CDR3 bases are TGTGCTAGTAAAGTCACAGGGGGAGGGACTGAAGCTTTCTTT.

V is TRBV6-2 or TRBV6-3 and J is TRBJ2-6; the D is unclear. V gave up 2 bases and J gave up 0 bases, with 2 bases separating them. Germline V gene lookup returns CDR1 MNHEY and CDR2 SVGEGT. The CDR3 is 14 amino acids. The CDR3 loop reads CASSYSSGANVLTF. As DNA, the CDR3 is TGTGCCAGCAGTTACAGCTCTGGGGCCAACGTCCTGACTTTC.

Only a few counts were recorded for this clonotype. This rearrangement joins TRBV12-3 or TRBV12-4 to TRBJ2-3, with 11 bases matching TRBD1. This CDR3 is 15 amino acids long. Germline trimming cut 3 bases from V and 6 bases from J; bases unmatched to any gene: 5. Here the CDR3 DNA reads TGTGCCAGCAGTTTGGCAGGGACAGGGGGGGATACGCAGTATTTT. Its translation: CASSLAGTGGDTQYF.

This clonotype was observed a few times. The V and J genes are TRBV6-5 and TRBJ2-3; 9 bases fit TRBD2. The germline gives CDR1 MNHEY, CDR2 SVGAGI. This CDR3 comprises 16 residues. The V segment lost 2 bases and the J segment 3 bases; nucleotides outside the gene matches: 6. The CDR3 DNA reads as TGTGCCAGCAGTTACGGGCGGGAGGGCCCAACAGATACGCAGTATTTT. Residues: CASSYGREGPTDTQYF.